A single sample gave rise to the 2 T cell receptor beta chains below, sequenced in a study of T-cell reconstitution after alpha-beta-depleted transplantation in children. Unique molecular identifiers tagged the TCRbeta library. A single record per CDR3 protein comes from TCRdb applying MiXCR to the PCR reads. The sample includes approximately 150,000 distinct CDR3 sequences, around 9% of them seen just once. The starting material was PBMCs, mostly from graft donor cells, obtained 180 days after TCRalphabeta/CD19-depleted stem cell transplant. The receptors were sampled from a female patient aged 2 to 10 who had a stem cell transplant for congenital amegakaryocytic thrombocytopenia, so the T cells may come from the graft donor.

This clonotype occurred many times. The CDR3 reads CASSQVVSGLTDTGELFF. DNA of the CDR3: TGCGCCAGCAGCCAAGTGGTTAGCGGCTTAACAGACACCGGGGAGCTGTTTTTT. The V call is TRBV4-3, the J call TRBJ2-2, with a possible D match to TRBD2 (6 bases). This CDR3 comprises 18 residues. The V gene lost 1 base and the J gene lost 3 bases, with 18 bases spanning the gap. CDR1 LGHNA and CDR2 YSLEER come from the germline V gene.

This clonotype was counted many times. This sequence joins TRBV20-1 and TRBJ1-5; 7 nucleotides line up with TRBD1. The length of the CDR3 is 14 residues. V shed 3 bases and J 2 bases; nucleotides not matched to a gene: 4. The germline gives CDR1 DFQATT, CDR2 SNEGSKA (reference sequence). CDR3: CSARGRGGNQPQHF. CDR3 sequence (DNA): TGCAGTGCTAGGGGCAGGGGGGGCAATCAGCCCCAGCATTTT.